This T cell receptor (beta chain) was sequenced for a study of blood T cell repertoires in COVID-19. Study at large: Donors in the United States, Italy and Spain gave samples during acute or convalescent COVID-19. PBMCs, B-cell-depleted T cells, or T cells provided the cDNA or gDNA that made up the material.

This clone was found once. Study processing details: Cell counts per sample came from amplifying reference gene primers. Some clones are missing from TCRdb's copy, which holds only in-frame ones; the method was immunoSEQ multiplex PCR. The V and J calls and the clone size are those of that table, but D and trimming were determined from the DNA. The sample records 100,000 or so clones, approximately 86% being singletons. CDR1 SGHRS and CDR2 YFSETQ come from the germline V gene. The CDR3 is made up of 16 amino acids. The V segment lost 0 bases and the J segment 5 bases; nucleotides outside the gene matches: 10.

The sequencing input was peripheral blood. This chain links TRBV5-1 with TRBJ1-1; the match to TRBD1 covers 7 bases. This clonotype was sampled from a woman aged 55-70 years with acute or convalescent COVID-19. The CDR3 coding sequence is TGCGCCAGCAGCTTGGAACTCAGGGGGGAGAGGACTGAAGCTTTCTTT. The encoded protein is CASSLELRGERTEAFF.